The sequence of this TCR beta chain was determined in a study of cytomegalovirus exposure and HLA in healthy donors. About the research overall: Both the approximately 120 validation repertoires and the roughly 700 first-cohort repertoires used the same platform, as reported by a later analysis.

CDR1 and CDR2 (germline): ENHRY, SYGVKD. The V and J ends lost 2 bases and 3 bases, in that order; junction bases with no gene match: 6. The CDR3 is made up of 15 amino acids. Whole-study findings and limits: It was reported that the classifier diagnosed cytomegalovirus status with high specificity and sensitivity in both the original and validation cohorts. That first-cohort TCR clusters tended to co-occur in the 95 to 150 validation repertoires was found in a later analysis. Researchers catalogued about 160 TCR beta chains as cytomegalovirus-associated.

Of note for this clone: Antigen unknown.

The repertoire was sequenced with immunoSEQ multiplex PCR; TCRdb's copy has only in-frame clones and lacks some. Found here are roughly 280,000 clones, just over 85% of them singletons; the top ten hold over 0.95%. The material sequenced was PBMCs. This receptor was obtained from a young woman in good health and CMV-seronegative. The chain uses TRBV10-3 and TRBJ1-2; 7 positions match TRBD1. The CDR3 here is CAISELTGRHYGYTF. The CDR3, as DNA: TGTGCCATCAGTGAGCTGACAGGGAGGCACTATGGCTACACCTTC.